A single sample gave rise to the 10 T cell receptor beta chains below, sequenced in a study of cytomegalovirus exposure and HLA in healthy donors. The PCR was carried out with 60 Vbeta primers and 13 Jbeta primers. Some clones are missing from TCRdb's copy, which holds only in-frame ones; the method was immunoSEQ multiplex PCR. The sample shows around 74,000 clones, roughly 78% of them seen only once. Sequenced input: PBMCs. These TCRs come from a man aged 30 to 45 in good health and CMV-seronegative.

J is TRBJ2-1 and V is TRBV9, with TRBD2 as a possible D gene (5 bases). This CDR3 is 13 amino acids long. CDR1 is SGDLS, CDR2 YYNGEE, per germline. Trimming took 0 bases from V and 7 from J, leaving 8 bases between them. The CDR3 DNA reads TGTGCCAGCAGCGTAGGCCCGGGGAATGAGCAGTTCTTC. Translating it yields CASSVGPGNEQFF.

J is TRBJ1-5 and V is TRBV30; D not resolved. V lost 5 bases and J 5 bases, leaving 7 bases between the germline ends. The V gene's germline CDR1 is GTSNPN and CDR2 SVGIG (reference sequence). The CDR3 length is 11 residues. The CDR3 is CAWGRDQPQHF. Written as DNA, the CDR3 is TGTGCCTGGGGGAGAGATCAGCCCCAGCATTTT.

The rearrangement uses TRBV27 and TRBJ2-5; D is unresolved. Germline V gene lookup returns CDR1 MNHEY and CDR2 SMNVEV (reference sequence). The V end was cut by 0 bases, the J end by 4 bases, with 12 bases between. This CDR3 contains 15 residues. CDR3 bases: TGTGCCAGCAGTTTATCAGGAACTACGGGAGAGACCCAGTACTTC. Residues: CASSLSGTTGETQYF.

J is TRBJ2-3 and V is TRBV7-9; D perhaps matches TRBD2 (7 bases). The CDR3 runs 15 residues. Looked up from germline, CDR1 is SEHNR and CDR2 is FQNEAQ (reference sequence). V lost 5 bases and J lost 3, with 15 bases in between. This CDR3 is CASSKGGGGTDTQYF. The CDR3 DNA reads TGTGCCAGCAGCAAGGGGGGGGGAGGGACAGATACGCAGTATTTT.

This clone was detected only a few times. The J gene is TRBJ1-1, the V gene TRBV7-9; the match to TRBD1 covers 7 bases. V lost 4 bases, J lost 2 bases, and 1 base stayed unmatched. The germline gives CDR1 SEHNR, CDR2 FQNEAQ (reference sequence). CDR3 length: 13 amino acids. DNA for the CDR3: TGTGCCAGCAGCTGGGACAGAAACACTGAAGCTTTCTTT. Amino acids: CASSWDRNTEAFF.

The rearrangement links TRBV27 to TRBJ1-5, with 7 nucleotides matching TRBD1. The CDR3 contains 17 residues. V was pared by 5 bases and J by 0 bases, with 10 bases of the junction left unmatched. CDR1 and CDR2 (germline): MNHEY, SMNVEV (reference sequence). CDR3 region: CASSQTGQAYSNQPQHF. DNA for the CDR3: TGTGCCAGCAGTCAGACCGGACAGGCGTATAGCAATCAGCCCCAGCATTTT.

The DNA of the CDR3 is TGTGCCAGCAGCCTAATTACAGGGTCTGGAAACACCATATATTTT. Amino acids: CASSLITGSGNTIYF. The chain recombines TRBV5-5 with TRBJ1-3; D perhaps matches TRBD1 (6 bases). The V gene lost 4 bases and the J gene lost 1 base, with 12 bases spanning the gap. The germline V gene encodes CDR1 SGHKS and CDR2 YYEKEE (reference sequence). The CDR3 runs to 15 residues.

In its sample, this clone was seen once. The chain links TRBV28 to TRBJ1-5; D is unresolved. Germline V lookup: CDR1 MDHEN, CDR2 SYDVKM. Between the trimmed V and J ends, which lost 5 bases and 2 bases, there was a span of 7 bases. The CDR3 is 13 residues long. CDR3 nucleotides: TGTGCCAGCAGTCCTCGAGGCAATCAGCCCCAGCATTTT. It codes for CASSPRGNQPQHF.

This clone was seen more than once but under ten times. The chain carries TRBV19 and TRBJ2-7; tentative D call: TRBD1 (5 bases). The CDR3 has 14 amino acids. Germline V CDR1 and CDR2: LNHDA, SQIVND (reference sequence). The ends were cut back, 5 bases at V and 0 bases at J, with 11 bases in the middle. DNA for the CDR3: TGTGCCAGTAGTCCGTGGGGCAGCTCCTACGAGCAGTACTTC. Protein sequence: CASSPWGSSYEQYF.

The V and J genes are TRBV10-1 and TRBJ2-4; 10 nucleotides line up with TRBD2. V lost 4 bases to trimming and J lost 0 bases; unmatched junction nucleotides: 3. Per germline, CDR1 WNHNN and CDR2 SYGVQD (reference sequence). This CDR3 is 16 amino acids long. CDR3 nucleotides: TGCGCCAGCAGTGGGACTAGCGGATTAGCCAAAAACATTCAGTACTTC. Protein product: CASSGTSGLAKNIQYF.